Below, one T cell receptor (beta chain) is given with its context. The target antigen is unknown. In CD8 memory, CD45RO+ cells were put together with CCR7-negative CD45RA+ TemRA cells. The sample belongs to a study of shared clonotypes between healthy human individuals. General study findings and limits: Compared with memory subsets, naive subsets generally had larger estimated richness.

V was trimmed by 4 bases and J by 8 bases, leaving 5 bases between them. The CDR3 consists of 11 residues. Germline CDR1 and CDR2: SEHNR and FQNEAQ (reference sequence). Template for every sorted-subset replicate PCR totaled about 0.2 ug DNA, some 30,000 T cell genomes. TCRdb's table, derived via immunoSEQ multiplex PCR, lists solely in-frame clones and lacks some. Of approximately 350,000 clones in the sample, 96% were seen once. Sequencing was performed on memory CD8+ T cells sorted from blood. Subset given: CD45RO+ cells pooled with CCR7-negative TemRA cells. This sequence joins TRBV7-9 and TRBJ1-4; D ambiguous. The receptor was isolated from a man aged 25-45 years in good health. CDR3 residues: CASSSIEKLFF. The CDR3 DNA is TGTGCCAGCAGCTCGATCGAAAAACTGTTTTTT.